The sequence of this T cell receptor beta chain was determined in a study of identical twins. Study outcomes and limitations: Abundant beta clonotypes from cord blood had fewer insertions, unlike memory repertoires, which showed none.

TCRdb fed the 5' RACE reads into MiXCR, producing one record per CDR3 protein. In the table there are around 1.7 million distinct CDR3 sequences, around 33% of which are singletons. The CDR3 is made up of 13 amino acids. The ends were cut back, 5 bases at V and 3 bases at J, with 10 bases in the middle. As to this clonotype: No antigen is known for it.

The rearrangement joins TRBV12-3 or TRBV12-4 to TRBJ1-2; D is undetermined. Sequenced: cord blood. This sequence originates from a newborn girl in good health. In DNA form, the CDR3 reads TGTGCCAGCAGTCCCACAGTGGACTATGGCTACACCTTC. Encoded protein: CASSPTVDYGYTF.